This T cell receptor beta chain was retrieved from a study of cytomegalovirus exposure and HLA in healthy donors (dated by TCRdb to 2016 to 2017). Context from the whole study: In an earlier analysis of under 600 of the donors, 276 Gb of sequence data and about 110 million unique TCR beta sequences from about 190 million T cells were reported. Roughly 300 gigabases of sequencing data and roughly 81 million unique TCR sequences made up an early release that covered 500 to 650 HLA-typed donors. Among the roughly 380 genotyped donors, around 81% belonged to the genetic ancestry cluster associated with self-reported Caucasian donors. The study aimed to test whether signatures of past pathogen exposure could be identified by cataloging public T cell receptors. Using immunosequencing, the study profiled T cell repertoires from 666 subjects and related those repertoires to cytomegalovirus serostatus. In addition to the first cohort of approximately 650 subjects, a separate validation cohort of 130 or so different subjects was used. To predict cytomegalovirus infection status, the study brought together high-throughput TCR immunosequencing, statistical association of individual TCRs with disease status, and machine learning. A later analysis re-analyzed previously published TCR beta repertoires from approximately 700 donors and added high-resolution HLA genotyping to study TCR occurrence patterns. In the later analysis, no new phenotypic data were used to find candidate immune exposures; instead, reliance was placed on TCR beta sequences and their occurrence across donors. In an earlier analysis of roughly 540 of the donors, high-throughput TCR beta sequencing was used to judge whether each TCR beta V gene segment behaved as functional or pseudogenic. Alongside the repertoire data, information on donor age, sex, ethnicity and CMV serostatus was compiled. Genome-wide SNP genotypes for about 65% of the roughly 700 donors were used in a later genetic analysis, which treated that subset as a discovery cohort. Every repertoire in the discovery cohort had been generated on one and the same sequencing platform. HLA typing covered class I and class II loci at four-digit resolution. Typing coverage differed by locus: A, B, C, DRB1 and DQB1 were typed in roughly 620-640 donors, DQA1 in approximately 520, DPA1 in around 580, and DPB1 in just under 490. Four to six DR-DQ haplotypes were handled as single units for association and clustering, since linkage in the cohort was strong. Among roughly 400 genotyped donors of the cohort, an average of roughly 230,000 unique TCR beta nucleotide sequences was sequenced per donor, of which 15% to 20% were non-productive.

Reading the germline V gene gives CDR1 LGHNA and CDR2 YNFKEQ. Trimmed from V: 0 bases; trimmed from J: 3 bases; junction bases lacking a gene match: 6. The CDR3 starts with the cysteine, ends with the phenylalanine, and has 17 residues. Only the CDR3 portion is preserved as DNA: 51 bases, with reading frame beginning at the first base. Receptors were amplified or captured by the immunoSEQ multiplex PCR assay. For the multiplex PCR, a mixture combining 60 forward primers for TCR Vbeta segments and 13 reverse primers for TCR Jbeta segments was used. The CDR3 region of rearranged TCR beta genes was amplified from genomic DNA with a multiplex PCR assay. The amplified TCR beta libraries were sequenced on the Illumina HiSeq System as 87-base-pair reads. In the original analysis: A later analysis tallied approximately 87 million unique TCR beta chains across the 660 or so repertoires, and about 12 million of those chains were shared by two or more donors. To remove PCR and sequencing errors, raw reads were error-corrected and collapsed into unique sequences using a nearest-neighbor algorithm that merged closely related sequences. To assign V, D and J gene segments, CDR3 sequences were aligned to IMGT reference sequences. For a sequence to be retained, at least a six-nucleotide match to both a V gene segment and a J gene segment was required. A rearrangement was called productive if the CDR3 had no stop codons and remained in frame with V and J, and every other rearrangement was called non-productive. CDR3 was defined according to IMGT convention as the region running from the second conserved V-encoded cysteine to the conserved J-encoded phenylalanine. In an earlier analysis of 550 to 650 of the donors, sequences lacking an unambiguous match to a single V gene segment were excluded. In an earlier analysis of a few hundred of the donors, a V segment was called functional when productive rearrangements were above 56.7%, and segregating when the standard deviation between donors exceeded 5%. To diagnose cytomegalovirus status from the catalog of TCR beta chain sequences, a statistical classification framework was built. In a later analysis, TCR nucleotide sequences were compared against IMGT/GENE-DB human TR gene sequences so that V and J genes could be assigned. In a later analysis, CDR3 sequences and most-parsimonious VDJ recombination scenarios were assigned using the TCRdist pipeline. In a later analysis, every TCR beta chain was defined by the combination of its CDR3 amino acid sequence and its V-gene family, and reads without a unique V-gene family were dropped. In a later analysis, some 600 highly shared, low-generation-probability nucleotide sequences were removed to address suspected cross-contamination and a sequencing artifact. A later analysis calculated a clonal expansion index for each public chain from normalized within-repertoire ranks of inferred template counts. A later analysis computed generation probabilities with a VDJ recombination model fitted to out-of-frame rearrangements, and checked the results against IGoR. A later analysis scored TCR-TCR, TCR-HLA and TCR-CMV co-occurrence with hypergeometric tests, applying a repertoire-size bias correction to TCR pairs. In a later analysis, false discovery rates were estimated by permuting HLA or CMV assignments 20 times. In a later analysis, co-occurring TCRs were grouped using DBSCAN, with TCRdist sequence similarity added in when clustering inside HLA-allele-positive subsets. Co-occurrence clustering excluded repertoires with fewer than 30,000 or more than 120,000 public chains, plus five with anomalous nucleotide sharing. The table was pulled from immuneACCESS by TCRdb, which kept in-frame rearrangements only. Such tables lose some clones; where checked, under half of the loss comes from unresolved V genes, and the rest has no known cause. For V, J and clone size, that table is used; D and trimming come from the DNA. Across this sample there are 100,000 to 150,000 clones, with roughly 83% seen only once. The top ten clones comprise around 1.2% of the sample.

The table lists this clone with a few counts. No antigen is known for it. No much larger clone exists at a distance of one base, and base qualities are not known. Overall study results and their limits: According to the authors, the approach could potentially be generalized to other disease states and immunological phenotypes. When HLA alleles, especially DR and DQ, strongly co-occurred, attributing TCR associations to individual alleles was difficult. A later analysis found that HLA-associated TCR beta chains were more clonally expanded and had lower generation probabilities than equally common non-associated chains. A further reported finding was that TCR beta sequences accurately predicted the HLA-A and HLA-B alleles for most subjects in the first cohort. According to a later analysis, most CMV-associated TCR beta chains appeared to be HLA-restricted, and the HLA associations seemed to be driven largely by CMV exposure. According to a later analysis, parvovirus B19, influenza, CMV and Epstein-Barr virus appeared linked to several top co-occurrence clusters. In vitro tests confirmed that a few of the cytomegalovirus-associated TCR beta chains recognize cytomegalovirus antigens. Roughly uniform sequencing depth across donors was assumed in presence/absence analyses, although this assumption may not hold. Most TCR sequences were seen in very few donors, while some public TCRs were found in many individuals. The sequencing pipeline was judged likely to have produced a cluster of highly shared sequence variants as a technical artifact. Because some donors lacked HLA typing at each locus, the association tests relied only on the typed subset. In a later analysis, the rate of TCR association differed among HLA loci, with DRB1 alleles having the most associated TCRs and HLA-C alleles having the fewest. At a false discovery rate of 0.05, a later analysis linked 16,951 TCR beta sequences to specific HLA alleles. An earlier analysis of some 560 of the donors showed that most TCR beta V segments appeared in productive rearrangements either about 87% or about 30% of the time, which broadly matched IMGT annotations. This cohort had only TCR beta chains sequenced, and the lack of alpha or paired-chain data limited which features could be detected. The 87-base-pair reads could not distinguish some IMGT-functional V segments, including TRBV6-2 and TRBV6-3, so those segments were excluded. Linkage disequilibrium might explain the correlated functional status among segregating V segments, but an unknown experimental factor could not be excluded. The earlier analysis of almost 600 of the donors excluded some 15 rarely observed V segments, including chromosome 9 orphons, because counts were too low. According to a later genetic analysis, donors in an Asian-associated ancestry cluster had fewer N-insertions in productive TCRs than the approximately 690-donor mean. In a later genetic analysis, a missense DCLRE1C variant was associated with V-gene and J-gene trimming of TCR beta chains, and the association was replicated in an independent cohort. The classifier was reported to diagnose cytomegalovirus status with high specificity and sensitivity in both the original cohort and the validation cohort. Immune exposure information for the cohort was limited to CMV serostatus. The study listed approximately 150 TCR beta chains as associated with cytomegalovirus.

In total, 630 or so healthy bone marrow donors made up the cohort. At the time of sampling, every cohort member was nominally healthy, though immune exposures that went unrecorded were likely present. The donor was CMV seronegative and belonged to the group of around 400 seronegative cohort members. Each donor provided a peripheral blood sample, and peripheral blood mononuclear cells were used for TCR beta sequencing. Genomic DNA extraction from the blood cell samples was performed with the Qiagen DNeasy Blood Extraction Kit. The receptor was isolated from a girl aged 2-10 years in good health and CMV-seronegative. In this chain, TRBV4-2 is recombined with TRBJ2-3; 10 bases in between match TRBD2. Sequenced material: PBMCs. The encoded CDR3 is CASSQEGSGGGTDTQYF. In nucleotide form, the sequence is TGTGCCAGCAGCCAAGAGGGGAGCGGGGGGGGAACAGATACGCAGTATTTT.